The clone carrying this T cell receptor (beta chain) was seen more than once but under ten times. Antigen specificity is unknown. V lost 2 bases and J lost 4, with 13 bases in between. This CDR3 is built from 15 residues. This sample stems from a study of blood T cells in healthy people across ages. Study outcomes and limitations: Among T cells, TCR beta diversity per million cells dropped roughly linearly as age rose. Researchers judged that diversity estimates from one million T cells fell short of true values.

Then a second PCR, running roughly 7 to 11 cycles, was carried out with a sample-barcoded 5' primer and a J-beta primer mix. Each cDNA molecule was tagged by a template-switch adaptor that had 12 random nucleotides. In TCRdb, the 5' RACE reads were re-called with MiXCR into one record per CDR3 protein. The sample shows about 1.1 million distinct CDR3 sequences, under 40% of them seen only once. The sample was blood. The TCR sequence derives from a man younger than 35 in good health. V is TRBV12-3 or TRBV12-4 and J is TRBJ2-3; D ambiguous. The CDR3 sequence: CASSLSTGPPDTQYF. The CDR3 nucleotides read TGTGCCAGCAGTTTATCAACGGGTCCACCAGATACGCAGTATTTT.